Presented here are 30 T cell receptor beta chains from one specimen sequenced in a study of shared clonotypes between healthy human individuals. Naive CD8 cells lacked CD45RO, underwent positive selection for CCR7 and left out terminally differentiated effector memory CD45RA+ cells. Method: immunoSEQ multiplex PCR; TCRdb's copy keeps in-frame clones and lacks some. The sample includes about 550,000 clones, 95% to 96% of them seen just once. The sequenced sample was naive CD8+ T cells sorted from blood. The receptors shown here come from a woman in her twenties or thirties in good health.

The V and J genes are TRBV9 and TRBJ1-1; D remains unclear. The CDR3 spans 11 residues. V lost 3 bases and J 2 bases, leaving 2 bases between the germline ends. Germline-derived CDR1 and CDR2 are SGDLS and YYNGEE. CDR3 sequence: CASSGNTEAFF. In DNA, the CDR3 is TGTGCCAGCAGCGGAAACACTGAAGCTTTCTTT.

CDR3 coding DNA: TGTGCCAGCAGCTTAACTGGGGCGGGAGATATATCTGGGGCCAACGTCCTGACTTTC. Its protein is CASSLTGAGDISGANVLTF. The chain recombines TRBV7-3 with TRBJ2-6; 7 bases match TRBD2. V lost 0 bases, J lost 1 base, and 9 bases stayed unmatched. The CDR3 runs to 19 residues. Germline lookup yields CDR1 SGHTA and CDR2 FQGTGA.

The rearrangement joins TRBV6-4 to TRBJ2-1, with TRBD2 matching 9 bases. With V trimmed by 6 bases and J by 3 bases, 6 bases remained unmatched. Germline-derived CDR1 and CDR2 are MRHNA and SNTAGT. CDR3 length: 15 residues. The CDR3 DNA follows: TGTGCCAGCAGAGTTCAAGCGGGAGGCTACAATGAGCAGTTCTTC. Translating gives CASRVQAGGYNEQFF.

The chain uses TRBV7-9 and TRBJ1-4, with D possibly matching TRBD1 (6 bases). V shed 5 bases and J shed 11 bases, with 15 bases lying between them. Germline V gene data show CDR1 as SEHNR and CDR2 as FQNEAQ (reference sequence). The CDR3 consists of 13 residues. DNA for the CDR3: TGTGCCAGCAGCGAACCGGGACACCCCAAACTGTTTTTT. Translating gives CASSEPGHPKLFF.

The rearrangement uses TRBV6-5 and TRBJ2-3; 8 bases align to TRBD2. The germline gives CDR1 MNHEY, CDR2 SVGAGI. The junction had 4 bases not matched to a gene; V was cut back by 6 bases and J by 2 bases. This CDR3 is 14 amino acids long. CDR3 amino acids: CASSYGRDTDTQYF. The CDR3 nucleotides are TGTGCCAGCAGCTACGGGAGGGACACAGATACGCAGTATTTT.

This clone was found once. The CDR3 sequence is CASSLFARGGQETQYF. The CDR3 nucleotides read TGTGCCAGCAGCTTGTTTGCCCGGGGAGGCCAAGAGACCCAGTACTTC. The V and J genes are TRBV5-4 and TRBJ2-5; TRBD2 might be the D (6 bases). The germline CDR1 and CDR2 sequences are SGHNT and YYREEE (reference sequence). V was shortened by 1 base and J by 1 base, with 14 bases between the two germline ends. The CDR3 length is 16 residues.

This chain links TRBV27 with TRBJ1-1; D is unresolved. The CDR3 loop spans 13 amino acids. Per the germline V gene, CDR1 is MNHEY and CDR2 is SMNVEV (reference sequence). With 7 bases removed from V and 0 bases from J, the gap between germline ends came to 9 bases. CDR3 in amino acids: CASKEDLNTEAFF. CDR3 in DNA: TGTGCCAGCAAGGAGGACCTGAACACTGAAGCTTTCTTT.

The chain has TRBV6-1 and TRBJ1-2; 7 bases align to TRBD1. The CDR3 is made up of 14 amino acids. Germline CDR1 and CDR2: MNHNS and SASEGT. V lost 5 bases, J lost 7 bases, and 10 bases stayed unmatched. Here the CDR3 reads CASSSLDRFGGYTF. The CDR3 DNA reads TGTGCCAGCAGTTCGCTGGACAGGTTTGGTGGCTACACCTTC.

The V call is TRBV5-6, the J call TRBJ2-2; the D is unclear. The germline V gene encodes CDR1 SGHDT and CDR2 YYEEEE. This CDR3 region has 14 residues. The V end lost 3 bases, the J end lost 0 bases, and 6 bases lay between the germline ends. CDR3 sequence: CASSSSSNTGELFF. As DNA, the CDR3 is TGTGCCAGCAGCTCATCATCGAACACCGGGGAGCTGTTTTTT.

The chain links TRBV5-6 to TRBJ2-5; TRBD1 matches at 8 bases. The junction had 2 bases not matched to a gene; V was cut back by 0 bases and J by 4 bases. CDR3 length equals 14 residues. Germline CDR1 SGHDT, CDR2 YYEEEE. The CDR3 protein is CASSLGQGRETQYF. Here the CDR3 DNA reads TGTGCCAGCAGCTTGGGACAGGGGCGAGAGACCCAGTACTTC.

The rearrangement uses TRBV2 and TRBJ2-5; D possibly corresponds to TRBD2 (6 bases). Trimming removed 10 bases at V and 1 base at J, with 19 bases between. The CDR3 is 15 residues long. Germline CDR1 SNHLY, CDR2 FYNNEI. For the CDR3, the DNA is TGTGCCACCCCTCCCCGGACGGGAGTCCAAGAGACCCAGTACTTC. As protein: CATPPRTGVQETQYF.

The chain has TRBV28 and TRBJ1-1; 8 nucleotides agree with TRBD1. Trimming cost V 6 bases and J 10 bases; bases outside gene matches: 7. From germline, CDR1 is MDHEN and CDR2 SYDVKM. This CDR3 is built from 12 residues. The CDR3 region has the DNA TGTGCCAGCAGAAAATCCAGGGGGCTAGCTTTCTTT. Amino acids: CASRKSRGLAFF.

V gene TRBV29-1 combines with J gene TRBJ1-2, with TRBD1 matching 9 bases. The CDR3 has 14 residues. Germline V gene data show CDR1 as SQVTM and CDR2 as ANQGSEA. The ends lost 4 bases at V and 4 bases at J; junction bases unmatched: 7. CDR3 coding DNA: TGCAGCGTTGGACCTGGGACAGGGACCTATGGCTACACCTTC. This translates into CSVGPGTGTYGYTF. The full variable domain, with the rest looked up from reference TRBV29-1 and TRBJ1-2, is SAVISQKPSRDICQRGTSLTIQCQVDSQVTMMFWYRQQPGQSLTLIATANQGSEATYESGFVIDKFPISRPNLTFSTLTVSNMSPEDSSIYLCSVGPGTGTYGYTFGSGTRLTVV.

This clone has a single count. The rearrangement joins TRBV6-1 to TRBJ1-1; D call uncertain. The CDR3 extends over 13 amino acids. Trimming pared 2 bases from V and 1 base from J, leaving 5 bases between. Germline V gene data show CDR1 as MNHNS and CDR2 as SASEGT. CDR3 in amino acids: CASSEWENTEAFF. The CDR3 DNA follows: TGTGCCAGCAGTGAATGGGAGAACACTGAAGCTTTCTTT.

The J gene is TRBJ2-1, the V gene TRBV28, with D perhaps matching TRBD1 or TRBD2 (6 bases each). CDR1 is MDHEN and CDR2 is SYDVKM in the germline V gene. CDR3 length: 14 amino acids. V lost 11 bases and J 0 bases, leaving 14 bases between the germline ends. CDR3 in amino acids: CAGGTPSSYNEQFF. For the CDR3, the DNA is TGTGCCGGGGGGACACCCAGCTCCTACAATGAGCAGTTCTTC.

CDR3 sequence reads: CASRPKVNTEAFF. CDR3 nucleotide sequence: TGTGCCAGCAGGCCCAAGGTGAACACTGAAGCTTTCTTT. The gene calls are TRBV27 and TRBJ1-1, with no clear D. The CDR3 loop spans 13 amino acids. Looked up from germline, CDR1 is MNHEY and CDR2 is SMNVEV (reference sequence). V lost 6 bases, J lost 0 bases, and 8 bases lay in between.

For the CDR3, the DNA is TGTGCCAGCAGTTGGGGGGGACAGGGGGCGGTTGGCTACACCTTC. Its translation is CASSWGGQGAVGYTF. The chain employs TRBV27 and TRBJ1-2; 12 bases are shared with TRBD1. V lost 4 bases to trimming and J lost 7 bases; unmatched junction nucleotides: 7. Germline CDR1 is MNHEY and CDR2 is SMNVEV (reference sequence). This CDR3 has 15 amino acids.

The chain recombines TRBV5-6 with TRBJ1-2, with no clear D. Germline CDR1 reads SGHDT; CDR2 reads YYEEEE. V lost 5 bases, J lost 4 bases, and 12 bases lay in between. CDR3 length: 13 amino acids. In DNA form, the CDR3 reads TGTGCCAGCAGATTAGGGTCTTTCTATGGCTACACCTTC. Amino acid sequence: CASRLGSFYGYTF. The whole variable domain, filled in from reference TRBV5-6 and TRBJ1-2, reads DAGVTQSPTHLIKTRGQQVTLRCSPKSGHDTVSWYQQALGQGPQFIFQYYEEEERQRGNFPDRFSGHQFPNYSSELNVNALLLGDSALYLCASRLGSFYGYTFGSGTRLTVV.

This chain links TRBV7-6 with TRBJ2-7, with 10 bases fitting TRBD2. Losses at the gene ends were 6 bases for V and 0 bases for J; bases not matched to a gene: 2. CDR3 length equals 14 residues. Germline V gene lookup returns CDR1 SGHVS and CDR2 FNYEAQ. The CDR3 DNA reads TGTGCCAGCAGTACTAGCGGGGTCTCCTACGAGCAGTACTTC. As protein: CASSTSGVSYEQYF. Full variable domain (outside the CDR3, taken from reference TRBV7-6 and TRBJ2-7): GAGVSQSPRYKVTKRGQDVALRCDPISGHVSLYWYRQALGQGPEFLTYFNYEAQQDKSGLPNDRFSAERPEGSISTLTIQRTEQRDSAMYRCASSTSGVSYEQYFGPGTRLTVT.

This clone was observed once. J is TRBJ1-1 and V is TRBV6-5; D perhaps matches TRBD1 (6 bases). Germline V lookup: CDR1 MNHEY, CDR2 SVGAGI. V shed 2 bases and J shed 2 bases, with 12 bases lying between them. This CDR3 is 15 amino acids long. The CDR3 spells CASSYGVGTNTEAFF. The CDR3 DNA sequence: TGTGCCAGCAGTTACGGGGTAGGGACAAACACTGAAGCTTTCTTT.

The rearrangement uses TRBV7-9 and TRBJ2-2; no clear D gene. The CDR3 is 16 residues long. Trimming took off 4 bases at V and 2 bases at J, with 14 bases between the two ends. The germline V gene encodes CDR1 SEHNR and CDR2 FQNEAQ (reference sequence). CDR3 DNA: TGTGCCAGCAGCTCCAACACCAAAACAAACACCGGGGAGCTGTTTTTT. It translates to CASSSNTKTNTGELFF.

The chain links TRBV4-2 to TRBJ2-7; D not certain. The ends were cut back, 5 bases at V and 4 bases at J, with 6 bases in the middle. This CDR3 is built from 11 residues. Germline lookup yields CDR1 LGHNA and CDR2 YNFKEQ. For the CDR3, the DNA is TGTGCCAGCAGCGTTCATTACGAGCAGTACTTC. Residues: CASSVHYEQYF.

The chain is built from TRBV2 and TRBJ2-7, with 10 nucleotides matching TRBD1. Germline V gene sequence: CDR1 SNHLY, CDR2 FYNNEI. There are 14 residues in the CDR3. V lost 5 bases to trimming and J lost 3 bases; unmatched junction nucleotides: 4. DNA of the CDR3: TGTGCCAGCAGTCCCGGGACAGGGGTCTACGAGCAGTACTTC. The encoded protein is CASSPGTGVYEQYF. Full variable domain (remainder filled in from reference TRBV2 and TRBJ2-7): EPEVTQTPSHQVTQMGQEVILRCVPISNHLYFYWYRQILGQKVEFLVSFYNNEISEKSEIFDDQFSVERPDGSNFTLKIRSTKLEDSAMYFCASSPGTGVYEQYFGPGTRLTVT.

The chain joins TRBV2 to TRBJ2-5; D tentatively reads TRBD1 or TRBD2 (5 bases each). The J call is in doubt because the DNA end fits TRBJ2-7 better. Germline V gene lookup returns CDR1 SNHLY and CDR2 FYNNEI. The CDR3 length is 15 residues. CDR3 protein: CASVDEGTNWGEQYF. CDR3 nucleotides: TGTGCCAGCGTAGATGAGGGGACCAATTGGGGCGAGCAGTACTTC.

As DNA, the CDR3 is TGTGCCAGCAGCTTAATGCTAGCGGGAACCAACGAGCAGTACTTC. Protein product: CASSLMLAGTNEQYF. The gene calls are TRBV7-9 and TRBJ2-7; 9 bases align to TRBD2. The V gene's germline CDR1 is SEHNR and CDR2 FQNEAQ (reference sequence). This CDR3 has 15 amino acids. J lost 5 bases, V lost 2 bases, and 7 bases had no gene match.

The chain is built from TRBV4-1 and TRBJ1-2; no reliable D call. Trimming removed 4 bases from V and 3 bases from J, with 9 bases in between. The CDR3 has 13 residues. Germline V gene sequence: CDR1 MGHRA, CDR2 YSYEKL. Here the CDR3 reads CASSPFLDYGYTF. CDR3 in DNA: TGCGCCAGCAGCCCCTTCCTTGACTATGGCTACACCTTC.

This chain uses TRBV5-4 with TRBJ2-2; the match to TRBD1 covers 10 bases. CDR3 length: 15 residues. Trimming took 0 bases from V and 8 from J; bases not matched to a gene: 4. Looked up from germline, CDR1 is SGHNT and CDR2 is YYREEE (reference sequence). CDR3 sequence reads: CASSLVGTGAGELFF. The CDR3 region has the DNA TGTGCCAGCAGCTTGGTTGGGACAGGGGCTGGGGAGCTGTTTTTT.

This rearrangement joins TRBV27 to TRBJ2-7; D may be TRBD1 (5 bases). The V end was cut by 4 bases, the J end by 4 bases, with 17 bases between. The germline gives CDR1 MNHEY, CDR2 SMNVEV (reference sequence). This CDR3 has 15 amino acids. The CDR3 DNA is TGTGCCAGCAGTTCACCCCAGCAGGGTCGATACGAGCAGTACTTC. Translated, it gives CASSSPQQGRYEQYF.

V gene TRBV5-1 combines with J gene TRBJ2-7; TRBD2 might be the D (5 bases). In germline, CDR1 is SGHRS, CDR2 YFSETQ. The ends were cut back, 2 bases at V and 2 bases at J, with 14 bases in the middle. There are 15 residues in the CDR3. CDR3 sequence reads: CASSFTWENPYEQYF. As DNA, the CDR3 is TGCGCCAGCAGCTTTACGTGGGAGAATCCCTACGAGCAGTACTTC.

A note on this clone: Other nucleotide sequences from this sample produce the same CDR3. This chain links TRBV7-9 with TRBJ2-7, with D hard to call. With 5 bases removed from V and 4 bases from J, the gap between germline ends came to 9 bases. CDR1 is SEHNR, CDR2 FQNEAQ, per germline (reference sequence). This CDR3 is built from 12 residues. The CDR3 bases are TGTGCCAGCAGCCCCCACTCGTACGAGCAGTACTTC. Translated: CASSPHSYEQYF.